This entry features one TCR beta chain sequence. Its antigen remains undetermined. No qualities accompany the bases; no much larger clone lies one base away. The sample is drawn from a study of T cells in Graves' hyperthyroidism and ophthalmopathy (dated by TCRdb to about 2019). Study-level background: To identify distinguishing TCR V-J signatures, a discovery cohort of some 99 patients was used, comprising approximately 40 with Graves' ophthalmopathy and around 60 with stable Graves' hyperthyroidism. Once sampling was done, hyperthyroidism patients were given methimazole at a starting dose of 30 mg daily, whereas ophthalmopathy patients were given high-dose intravenous methylprednisolone. TCR Vbeta CDR3 sequencing of approximately 140 peripheral blood samples (more than 40 ophthalmopathy, roughly 74 hyperthyroidism and some 17 progressor patients) is reported in the paper. Prospective prediction of ophthalmopathy was tested in an independent validation cohort of some 19 hyperthyroidism patients and 15 to 17 patients who later progressed to ophthalmopathy. The roughly 100 discovery patients were divided at random into training and test sets in a 7:3 ratio. In about six Graves' hyperthyroidism patients, the study also compared T-cell repertoires from thyroid tissue with T-cell repertoires from blood.

Any patient with an uncontrolled infection, another autoimmune disease, pregnancy or lactation was excluded. Diagnoses relied on clinical symptoms, serum thyroxine and TRAb, thyroid ultrasound and orbital computed tomography. Total RNA was extracted using Trizol reagent, and RNA quality was assessed on an Agilent 2100 Bioanalyzer. Its CDR3 holds 17 amino acids, cysteine through phenylalanine. Here the CDR3 DNA is all that survives: 51 bases in frame from base 1. V and J are trimmed by 8 bases and 7 bases, and the gene matches miss 20 bases of the junction. Per the germline V gene, ENHRY is the CDR1 and SYGVKD is the CDR2. The TCR beta CDR3 regions were amplified from the RNA transcripts. The first round of RT-PCR for the TCR CDR3 was performed with the HTBI primer set and the Qiagen OneStep RT-PCR kit. Libraries were constructed in a second round of multiplex PCR, after which size selection and purification were performed. Paired-end sequencing of the libraries was performed with 100 bp reads on an Illumina HiSeq2000. The study's processing was this. SOAPnuke was used to process the raw data, with reads discarded if the reads contained adapters or uncalled bases, had a mean Phred below 15, or lacked an exact constant-primer or identifier match. COPE v1.2.5 was used to merge the high-quality paired reads, and each unique nucleotide sequence was defined as a clonotype. Clonotypes were aligned to IMGT TRBV, TRBD and TRBJ reference segments using MiTCR v1.1. The analysis was restricted to V-J combinations with a frequency above 0.0001, which together covered just over 98% of the repertoires. The TCS score was defined as the ratio of F50 (clonal expansion) to E x V (chaos), calculated using BLOSUM62-based TCRdist between CDR3 peptides within each V-J. Welch's t-statistics and random forest reduced several hundred V-J features to 10 to 15, which were used in a naive Bayes classifier (R e1071). Thyroid-blood repertoire similarity was quantified with the Morisita-Horn index. TCRdb reprocessed the public reads (quality trimming at Q25 with fastp, clone calling with MiXCR) and kept in-frame beta chains. Rows matching on CDR3 protein sequence are summarized as one entry with the most common DNA and genes. The V and J calls, along with clone size, are taken from TCRdb and not from the paper's own processing. Counted in this sample were about 570,000 distinct CDR3 sequences; 46% of them appeared once. The ten largest clonotypes hold 19% of the sample.

General conclusions and limits of the study: In cross-validation, a model built on a 13 V-J signature told ophthalmopathy apart from stable hyperthyroidism with about 90% sensitivity and 81% to 82% specificity, and in testing the same model reached 80%/75%. Most expanded thyroid clonotypes (frequency above 0.001) were also detected in blood, a finding suggesting that blood repertoires may reflect thyroid immune responses. In validation, progression to ophthalmopathy was predicted by the model with about 70% sensitivity and 72% to 85% specificity, a median of approximately 7.1 months before onset. Sample size was not statistically predetermined, and blinding of investigators to group allocation was not performed.

Sequencing input: peripheral blood or thyroid tissue (not recorded which). The rearrangement joined TRBV10-3 to TRBJ2-7; TRBD2 fits 10 bases in the junction. The TCR originated in an adult woman with Graves' disease, either hyperthyroidism or ophthalmopathy (not recorded which). The bases are TGTGCCATCCGGGAAGAACTAGCGGGACCCAATAACTATGAGCAGTACTTC. It translates as CAIREELAGPNNYEQYF.